A single sample is the source of the 15 T cell receptor beta chains below, sequenced in a study of cytomegalovirus exposure and HLA in healthy donors. PCR was performed using 60 Vbeta and 13 Jbeta primers. TCRdb keeps only in-frame clones here, not all; method: immunoSEQ multiplex PCR. The table records around 140,000 clones, 61% of them present only once. Sequenced: PBMCs. The receptors derive from a male donor in good health and CMV-seronegative.

The chain combines TRBV7-8 with TRBJ2-7, with 7 bases matching TRBD2. The CDR3 totals 16 residues. Germline-derived CDR1 and CDR2 are SGHVS and FQNEAQ. J was trimmed by 4 bases and V by 5 bases; bases with no gene match: 14. This chain's CDR3 is CASSALSYGGRYEQYF. CDR3 nucleotides: TGTGCCAGCAGCGCCTTGTCCTACGGGGGGAGATACGAGCAGTACTTC.

The chain joins TRBV5-4 to TRBJ1-2; weak D call: TRBD1 (5 bases). This CDR3 is built from 13 residues. V was trimmed by 0 bases and J by 4 bases, leaving 7 bases between them. Germline V gene sequence: CDR1 SGHNT, CDR2 YYREEE (reference sequence). The CDR3 coding sequence is TGTGCCAGCAGCTTGGGACAGTTCTATGGCTACACCTTC. This translates into CASSLGQFYGYTF.

The rearrangement joins TRBV7-2 to TRBJ2-5, with a weak D call TRBD1 (5 bases). The germline V gene has CDR1 SGHTA and CDR2 FQGNSA. This CDR3 comprises 15 residues. V lost 1 base to trimming and J lost 5 bases, with 14 bases between them. The CDR3 sequence is CASSLGSWNRETQYF. The CDR3 DNA follows: TGTGCCAGCAGCTTAGGATCTTGGAACAGGGAGACCCAGTACTTC.

The V and J genes are TRBV5-8 and TRBJ1-3, with TRBD1 identical over 9 bases. Germline-derived CDR1 and CDR2 are SGHTS and YDEGEE. V lost 3 bases and J lost 5; bases outside the gene matches: 3. This CDR3 spans 14 amino acids. CDR3 sequence (DNA): TGTGCCAGCAGCTGGGGACAGGGTCGAAACACCATATATTTT. Residues: CASSWGQGRNTIYF.

This clone has just a few counts. The chain is built from TRBV7-2 and TRBJ2-4; TRBD1 matches 8 bases. Germline values: CDR1 SGHTA, CDR2 FQGNSA. The CDR3 consists of 15 residues. V lost 5 bases to trimming and J lost 10 bases; unmatched junction nucleotides: 13. The CDR3 loop reads CASSEDRATRAIQYF. Written as DNA, the CDR3 is TGTGCCAGCAGCGAGGACAGGGCCACGCGGGCGATTCAGTACTTC. The complete variable domain, with remaining parts taken from reference TRBV7-2 and TRBJ2-4, reads GAGVSQSPSNKVTEKGKDVELRCDPISGHTALYWYRQSLGQGLEFLIYFQGNSAPDKSGLPSDRFSAERTGGSVSTLTIQRTQQEDSAVYLCASSEDRATRAIQYFGAGTRLSVL.

This chain uses TRBV2 with TRBJ1-1, with D unclear. CDR1 and CDR2 from the germline V gene are SNHLY and FYNNEI. The length of the CDR3 is 13 residues. Trimming took 4 bases from V and 4 from J, leaving 10 bases between them. DNA for the CDR3: TGTGCCAGCAGTGGGGAGACGAGCACTGAAGCTTTCTTT. Amino acids: CASSGETSTEAFF.

The chain has TRBV30 and TRBJ1-5; D remains ambiguous. Per germline, CDR1 GTSNPN and CDR2 SVGIG (reference sequence). V was clipped by 0 bases and J by 0 bases, with 9 bases between them. This CDR3 region has 15 residues. CDR3 sequence reads: CAWSVLGDSNQPQHF. CDR3 nucleotide sequence: TGTGCCTGGAGTGTATTAGGAGATAGCAATCAGCCCCAGCATTTT.

The V gene is TRBV4-1, the J gene TRBJ2-7, with 12 positions matching TRBD2. Looked up from germline, CDR1 is MGHRA and CDR2 is YSYEKL. The CDR3 sequence is 18 residues long. V gave up 0 bases and J gave up 0 bases; unmatched junction bases: 6. The CDR3 sequence is CASSQDRASGGASYEQYF. In DNA form, the CDR3 reads TGCGCCAGCAGCCAAGATAGGGCTAGCGGGGGGGCCTCCTACGAGCAGTACTTC.

On this clone: A much larger clone is a single base away; this may be a read error. The rearrangement links TRBV27 to TRBJ2-1; 11 bases are shared with TRBD1. CDR1 and CDR2 (germline): MNHEY, SMNVEV (reference sequence). Trimming cost V 5 bases and J 4 bases; bases outside gene matches: 4. The CDR3 runs to 15 residues. The DNA for the CDR3 is TGTGCCAGCAGTCCCGGGACAGGGGGGTACAATGAGCAGTTCTTC. Protein sequence: CASSPGTGGYNEQFF.

This clone was detected once. The CDR3 coding sequence is TGTGCCAGCAGCTCACCGGGACTAGCGGGGGACGGATACGAGCAGTACTTC. Protein: CASSSPGLAGDGYEQYF. The V call is TRBV7-8, the J call TRBJ2-7; 14 bases are a match to TRBD2. The CDR3 has 17 amino acids. CDR1 SGHVS and CDR2 FQNEAQ come from the germline V gene. With 4 bases clipped from V and 4 bases from J, the junction kept 9 bases outside the gene matches.

The V and J genes are TRBV30 and TRBJ2-3, with 16 bases matching TRBD2. The CDR3 is made up of 19 amino acids. Germline CDR1 reads GTSNPN; CDR2 reads SVGIG (reference sequence). J was trimmed by 1 base and V by 2 bases; bases with no gene match: 9. The CDR3 loop is CAWSSTTGTSGGGTDTQYF. The DNA for the CDR3 is TGTGCCTGGAGTTCGACAACCGGGACTAGCGGGGGGGGCACAGATACGCAGTATTTT.

The rearrangement links TRBV27 to TRBJ2-1; 11 nucleotides match TRBD2. The CDR3 runs to 18 residues. The V gene end was trimmed by 2 bases and the J gene end by 1 base; junction bases not matched to a gene: 7. The germline gives CDR1 MNHEY, CDR2 SMNVEV (reference sequence). The CDR3: CASSLVLAGGLSYNEQFF. CDR3 nucleotide sequence: TGTGCCAGCAGTTTAGTTCTAGCGGGGGGCCTTTCCTACAATGAGCAGTTCTTC.

The gene calls are TRBV11-2 and TRBJ2-5; D might be TRBD1 (5 bases). The J call may be mistaken, given a closer DNA end match to TRBJ2-7. Germline V gene data show CDR1 as SGHAT and CDR2 as FQNNGV. This CDR3 has 17 residues. The CDR3 DNA is TGTGCCAGCAGCCCTTCTGGGTTTGGGGCCGTTGTGTACGAGCAGTACTTC. It translates to CASSPSGFGAVVYEQYF.

The chain joins TRBV11-2 to TRBJ1-4, with TRBD1 matching over 9 bases. The germline V gene has CDR1 SGHAT and CDR2 FQNNGV. The CDR3 has 16 amino acids. V lost 0 bases, J lost 10 bases, and 9 bases stayed unmatched. The CDR3 loop is CASSLDKRQGVGKLFF. For the CDR3, the DNA is TGTGCCAGCAGCTTAGATAAGCGACAGGGGGTTGGAAAACTGTTTTTT. Using reference TRBV11-2 and TRBJ1-4 for the parts outside the CDR3, the full variable domain is EAGVAQSPRYKIIEKRQSVAFWCNPISGHATLYWYQQILGQGPKLLIQFQNNGVVDDSQLPKDRFSAERLKGVDSTLKIQPAKLEDSAVYLCASSLDKRQGVGKLFFGSGTQLSVL.

This chain uses TRBV5-1 with TRBJ1-5, with D perhaps TRBD1 (6 bases). The CDR3 extends over 15 amino acids. The V gene lost 4 bases and the J gene lost 7 bases, with 18 bases spanning the gap. The germline V gene has CDR1 SGHRS and CDR2 YFSETQ. CDR3 loop: CASSRITGNRQPQHF. CDR3 nucleotides: TGCGCCAGCAGCAGGATTACAGGGAATAGACAGCCCCAGCATTTT.